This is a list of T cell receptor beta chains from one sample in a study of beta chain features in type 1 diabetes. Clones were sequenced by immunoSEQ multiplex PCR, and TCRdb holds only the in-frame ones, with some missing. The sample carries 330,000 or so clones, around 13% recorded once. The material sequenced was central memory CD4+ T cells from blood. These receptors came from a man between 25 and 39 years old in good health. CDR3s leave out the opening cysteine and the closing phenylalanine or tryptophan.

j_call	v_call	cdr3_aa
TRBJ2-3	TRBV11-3	ASMAGVTQY
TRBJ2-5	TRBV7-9	ASSPDRAETQY
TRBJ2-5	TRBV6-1	ASSVATPGLAGQETQY
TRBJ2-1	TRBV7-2	ASSFLAAYNEQF
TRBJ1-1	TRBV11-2	ASSFSRGRTEAF
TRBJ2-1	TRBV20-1	SATAGSEQF
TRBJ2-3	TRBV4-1	ASSRREEGSTDTQY
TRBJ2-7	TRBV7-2	ASSGQGTLSYEQY
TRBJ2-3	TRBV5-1	ASSLSVGRADTQY
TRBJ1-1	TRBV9	ASSAGPNTEAF
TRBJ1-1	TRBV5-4	ASLGGLGTEAF
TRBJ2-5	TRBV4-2	ASSQEGGETQY
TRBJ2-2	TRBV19	ASIPPGGRNTGELF
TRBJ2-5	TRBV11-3	ASSSAGGETQY
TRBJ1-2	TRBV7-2	ASSLVAGVGYT
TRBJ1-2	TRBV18	ASSPEPPSLSGGYT
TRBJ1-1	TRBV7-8	ASSSMTGENTEAF
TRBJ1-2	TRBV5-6	ASSLDLGFYGYT
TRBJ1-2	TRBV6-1	ASRALTGEGYT
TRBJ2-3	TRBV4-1	ASSQDYVSTDTQY
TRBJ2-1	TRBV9	ASSQGVSSGNEQF
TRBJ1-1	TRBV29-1	SVLRGGVNTEAF
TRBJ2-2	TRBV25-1	ASSEAGWTGELF
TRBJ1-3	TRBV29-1	SVVVGGNTIY
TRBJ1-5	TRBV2	ASNGFQNQPQH
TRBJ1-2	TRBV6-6	ASTNLGTDYGYT
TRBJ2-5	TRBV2	ASRRLAGTETQY
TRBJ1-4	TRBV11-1	ASSPQGLANEKLF
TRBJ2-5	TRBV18	ASSPGTGGWETQY